Described below is a single T cell receptor beta chain sequence and its context. This clone was seen only once. Which antigen it targets is not known. No much larger clonotype is one base removed from it; base qualities were not supplied. TCR CDR3 regions were amplified from genomic DNA by multiplex PCR using the deep immunoSEQ assay. For each cell subset, the extracted genomic DNA was distributed evenly across all wells of several immunoSEQ 96-well plates, and each plate served as one replicate. Each replicate PCR for sorted subsets received around 0.2 ug genomic DNA, equal to 30,000 or so T cell genomes. Purified libraries were measured with a Qubit 3.0 fluorometer, size-checked on a Bioanalyzer 2100, and measured again with the KAPA Library Quantification kit. Every immunoSEQ 96-well plate was sequenced on a dedicated single-read 150-cycle Illumina NextSeq 550 flow cell. The study's processing was this. Because the immunoSEQ output included only junctional sequences and no quality scores, the filtering could not be the same as the filtering used for full-length reads. Sequences were annotated with PyIR, a Python wrapper for IgBLAST v1.9, using IMGT germline references to assign V/J genes and CDR3. Reads were filtered out if the reads had weak V/J assignments (E-value above 1e-6), no CDR3, stop codons, out-of-frame junctions, or ambiguous translated residues. V3J clonotypes were defined as sequences sharing the same inferred V gene, J gene, and CDR3 amino acid sequence. Percentage overlap between repertoires was computed as shared unique clonotypes divided by the size of the smaller repertoire. RTK rarefaction, the Chao1 estimator, and Recon v2.1 estimates of unobserved clonotypes were used to assess repertoire richness. OLGA was used to compute generation probabilities for all TCRbeta clonotypes that the gDNA method yielded from a handful of donors. TCRdb retrieved this table from immuneACCESS and kept in-frame rearrangements only. Not all clones are present; in checked studies, unresolved V genes account for under half, and no reason is known for the remainder. The V and J calls and clone size were taken over from that table, and D and trimming were inferred from the DNA. This sample holds more than 1,200,000 clones; approximately 98.5% were observed only once. The ten largest clones add up to over 0.3% of the sample.

These data belong to a study of shared clonotypes between healthy human individuals (TCRdb year 2020). For context, the study as a whole: A couple of women and a few men aged 18 to 49 years were included in the cohort. For each donor, CD4 naive and CD4 memory were each given three plates, CD8 naive was given two plates, and CD8 memory was given one plate. The study deeply sequenced blood TCR repertoires of five healthy adults to estimate repertoire size and the extent of clonotype sharing between individuals. Different laboratories and diverse techniques were used to prepare libraries and sequence TCR repertoires, to increase sequencing depth and limit assay-specific biases. Per donor, leukapheresis produced somewhere between about 0.8 and 9 billion PBMCs. Results the study describes overall, beyond this receptor: Clonotypes shared by all four sorted-subset donors showed higher generation probabilities than non-shared clonotypes. When a handful of donors were compared, the shared fraction of clonotypes was roughly 5% for naive CD4, roughly 3.4% for naive CD8, 2.3% for memory CD4, and 0.35% to 0.4% for memory CD8. Incomplete sequencing was indicated by rarefaction of sorted-subset datasets, despite the large sequencing depth. Pairwise subsampling indicated that sequencing depth was expected to affect the degree of clonotype sharing among donors. Naive subsets generally had larger estimated clonotype richness than memory subsets did. The small number of donors limited the genetic and exposure-history diversity represented. Sampling was restricted to blood, and TCR repertoires in tissues likely differ from the TCR repertoires found in blood.

The donors were healthy, HIV-negative adults with no recently reported acute infections or vaccinations. Every donor was a Caucasian adult residing in Nashville, Tennessee, USA. CD4+ T cells were enriched through magnetic negative selection, after which naive cells were positively selected on CD45RA and the remaining negative fraction served as the memory subset. Blood was collected by leukapheresis, and PBMCs were isolated by Ficoll-Histopaque density gradient centrifugation and then cryopreserved in liquid nitrogen vapor phase. Analytical flow cytometry was used to check the purity and quantity of each magnetically sorted T cell population. Genomic DNA was isolated from every sorted fraction and measured by UV absorbance on a Nanodrop 2000c. Sequencing used naive CD4+ T cells sorted from blood. The meaning of the sample's cell subset or site label: CD45RA+ positively selected. The TCR comes from a man aged 25-45 years in good health.

The base sequence is TGTGCCAGCAGTTTCTCGGTGGATCAGCCCCAGCATTTT. Its coded protein is CASSFSVDQPQHF. This chain joins TRBV27 to TRBJ1-5; the D gene lacks a confident call. The germline ends are 8 bases apart after V is trimmed by 3 bases and J by 5 bases. Counted from cysteine to phenylalanine, this CDR3 has 13 amino acids. Left in the record is the CDR3 DNA by itself, 39 bases read in frame from the first base. CDR1 MNHEY and CDR2 SMNVEV were looked up in the germline V gene (reference sequence).